The 24 T cell receptor beta chains below all came from one sample that was sequenced in a study of CD8+ T cells in alopecia areata. Isolated RNA was reverse transcribed into cDNA used as the sequencing template. Method: immunoSEQ multiplex PCR; TCRdb's copy keeps in-frame clones and lacks some. The data hold 110,000 or so clones, with approximately 38% observed a single time. Input material: CD4+ T cells sorted from blood. The receptors derive from a human donor with alopecia areata.

This chain uses TRBV19 with TRBJ1-2, with unresolved D. CDR1 is LNHDA, CDR2 SQIVND, per germline (reference sequence). The CDR3 consists of 12 residues. V was cut by 6 bases and J by 0 bases, with 5 bases left in between. In DNA, the CDR3 is TGTGCCAGTAGCGCAGCTAACTATGGCTACACCTTC. Its protein is CASSAANYGYTF.

This clone was seen just once. The chain recombines TRBV29-1 with TRBJ2-7; 12 positions agree with TRBD2. Trimming at V came to 3 bases and at J to 4 bases, leaving 4 bases not matched to a gene. The CDR3 length is 14 residues. CDR1 is SQVTM and CDR2 is ANQGSEA in the germline V gene. CDR3 DNA sequence: TGCAGCGTTGACCGACTAGCGGGGGTTTACGAGCAGTACTTC. As protein: CSVDRLAGVYEQYF.

V is TRBV4-1 and J is TRBJ2-1; 10 bases are a match to TRBD2. The CDR3 loop spans 16 amino acids. The J segment lost 4 bases and the V segment lost 2 bases, leaving 5 bases of the junction unmatched. Germline values: CDR1 MGHRA, CDR2 YSYEKL. The CDR3 sequence is CASSQPTSGAYNEQFF. The CDR3 DNA reads as TGCGCCAGCAGCCAACCTACTAGCGGGGCGTACAATGAGCAGTTCTTC.

This chain joins TRBV5-1 and TRBJ2-5; D call uncertain. Trimming stripped 3 bases from V and 2 bases from J, with 11 bases between. This CDR3 spans 14 amino acids. Germline values: CDR1 SGHRS, CDR2 YFSETQ. Here the CDR3 reads CASSWNLAQETQYF. Here the CDR3 DNA reads TGCGCCAGCAGCTGGAATCTTGCGCAAGAGACCCAGTACTTC.

The chain carries TRBV6-1 and TRBJ2-7; D is ambiguous. Trimming shortened V by 2 bases and J by 2 bases, and 7 bases separated the two germline ends. This CDR3 is built from 13 residues. The germline V gene has CDR1 MNHNS and CDR2 SASEGT. This chain's CDR3 is CASSEYSAYEQYF. DNA of the CDR3: TGTGCCAGCAGTGAATACAGCGCCTACGAGCAGTACTTC.

This chain connects TRBV30 to TRBJ1-3; the D gene is possibly TRBD1 (6 bases). The CDR3 spans 17 residues. Trimming took 0 bases from V and 0 from J, leaving 15 bases between them. Germline loops: CDR1 GTSNPN, CDR2 SVGIG (reference sequence). The CDR3 DNA sequence: TGTGCCTGGAGTGTACTGGGCGGGGGCGCCTCTGGAAACACCATATATTTT. Protein: CAWSVLGGGASGNTIYF. The full variable domain, its missing parts supplied by reference TRBV30 and TRBJ1-3, is SQTIHQWPATLVQPVGSPLSLECTVEGTSNPNLYWYRQAAGRGLQLLFYSVGIGQISSEVPQNLSASRPQDRQFILSSKKLLLSDSGFYLCAWSVLGGGASGNTIYFGEGSWLTVV.

V and J are TRBV4-3 and TRBJ1-4; 7 bases are a match to TRBD1. The germline V gene has CDR1 LGHNA and CDR2 YSLEER. With V trimmed by 2 bases and J by 2 bases, 2 bases remained unmatched. This CDR3 region has 15 residues. The CDR3 coding sequence is TGCGCCAGCAGCCAACACAGGGGTACTAATGAAAAACTGTTTTTT. Translation: CASSQHRGTNEKLFF.

The rearrangement links TRBV5-1 to TRBJ2-7, with D unresolved. The CDR3 sequence is 13 residues long. The V and J ends lost 0 bases and 4 bases respectively, with 8 bases between them. Germline loops: CDR1 SGHRS, CDR2 YFSETQ. CDR3 loop: CASSLGVGYEQYF. The CDR3 DNA follows: TGCGCCAGCAGCTTGGGGGTAGGTTACGAGCAGTACTTC.

This clone appeared once. The rearrangement links TRBV30 to TRBJ1-1; no definite D call. The CDR3 is made up of 11 amino acids. In germline, CDR1 is GTSNPN, CDR2 SVGIG (reference sequence). V lost 0 bases and J lost 8, with 7 bases in between. The CDR3 sequence: CAWSVRAEAFF. The DNA for the CDR3 is TGTGCCTGGAGTGTCCGCGCGGAAGCTTTCTTT.

The V and J genes are TRBV15 and TRBJ2-6; a possible D gene is TRBD1 (5 bases). Germline-derived CDR1 and CDR2 are LNHNV and YYDKDF (reference sequence). Trimming shortened V by 3 bases and J by 0 bases, and 6 bases separated the two germline ends. There are 15 residues in the CDR3. The CDR3 bases are TGTGCCACCAGCAGGGGGCCCTCTGGGGCCAACGTCCTGACTTTC. It is translated as CATSRGPSGANVLTF.

V usage is TRBV5-1 and J usage is TRBJ2-5; D is unresolved. Germline values: CDR1 SGHRS, CDR2 YFSETQ. The V end lost 0 bases, the J end lost 1 base, and 10 bases lay between the germline ends. This CDR3 contains 15 residues. The CDR3 bases are TGCGCCAGCAGCTTGGGGCAGACCGTCCAAGAGACCCAGTACTTC. This translates into CASSLGQTVQETQYF.

This clone has only a few counts. The rearrangement uses TRBV4-3 and TRBJ2-5, with D tentatively TRBD2 (6 bases). This CDR3 spans 14 amino acids. CDR1 is LGHNA and CDR2 is YSLEER in the germline V gene. The V gene lost 8 bases and the J gene lost 5 bases, with 18 bases spanning the gap. The CDR3 loop is CASQPEGGTETQYF. The CDR3 nucleotides read TGCGCCAGCCAACCGGAGGGAGGAACGGAGACCCAGTACTTC.

In its sample, this clone was seen a few times. The J gene is TRBJ1-1, the V gene TRBV23-1; TRBD1 agrees at 8 bases. TRBV23-1 is sorted into the ORF group, with uncertain function. The CDR3 covers 15 residues. J was trimmed by 1 base and V by 4 bases; bases with no gene match: 5. Here the CDR3 DNA reads TGCGCCAGCAGTCGACGGACAGGGAAGAACACTGAAGCTTTCTTT. Encoded protein: CASSRRTGKNTEAFF.

This clone has a handful of counts. The chain combines TRBV6-5 with TRBJ1-2, with no clear D. This CDR3 contains 11 residues. V was pared by 7 bases and J by 7 bases, with 10 bases between. CDR1 is MNHEY and CDR2 is SVGAGI in the germline V gene. In DNA form, the CDR3 reads TGTGCCAGCAAAGAGGAAGGTGGCTACACCTTC. This translates into CASKEEGGYTF.

This clone has a handful of counts. V is TRBV29-1 and J is TRBJ2-5; 11 nucleotides align to TRBD2. Germline CDR1 and CDR2: SQVTM and ANQGSEA. This CDR3 region has 16 residues. V was pared by 0 bases and J by 5 bases, with 8 bases of the junction left unmatched. CDR3 coding DNA: TGCAGCGTTGAAGATTTGTCTAGCGGGGGGCGGGAGACCCAGTACTTC. It codes for CSVEDLSSGGRETQYF. The full variable domain, in which reference TRBV29-1 and TRBJ2-5 provide the parts outside the CDR3, is SAVISQKPSRDICQRGTSLTIQCQVDSQVTMMFWYRQQPGQSLTLIATANQGSEATYESGFVIDKFPISRPNLTFSTLTVSNMSPEDSSIYLCSVEDLSSGGRETQYFGPGTRLLVL.

This chain links TRBV30 with TRBJ1-5; weak D call: TRBD1 (5 bases). Germline V gives CDR1 GTSNPN, CDR2 SVGIG (reference sequence). This CDR3 comprises 16 residues. V dropped 0 bases and J dropped 4 bases, with 16 bases sitting between them. In nucleotides, the CDR3 is TGTGCCTGGAGTGTACATCCGGCAGGACAAAATCAGCCCCAGCATTTT. Protein sequence: CAWSVHPAGQNQPQHF.

The chain recombines TRBV29-1 with TRBJ1-1; D possibly corresponds to TRBD1 (6 bases). The CDR3 is 17 amino acids. V was pared by 3 bases and J by 3 bases, with 23 bases between. Germline V gives CDR1 SQVTM, CDR2 ANQGSEA. For the CDR3, the DNA is TGCAGCGTTGATTCGGCCAGGGGTTCCGCTGCGCACACTGAAGCTTTCTTT. Its protein is CSVDSARGSAAHTEAFF.

The chain is built from TRBV11-3 and TRBJ2-4, with 7 bases aligning to TRBD1. Germline assignment: CDR1 SGHNT and CDR2 YENEEA. The ends lost 3 bases at V and 2 bases at J; junction bases unmatched: 7. This CDR3 is 16 amino acids long. The CDR3 spells CASSLGTAWTKNIQYF. The CDR3, as DNA: TGTGCCAGCAGCTTGGGGACAGCTTGGACCAAAAACATTCAGTACTTC.

In its sample, this clone was seen a few times. The rearrangement uses TRBV4-2 and TRBJ2-1; D gene unclear. Per germline, CDR1 LGHNA and CDR2 YNFKEQ. The V end was cut by 0 bases, the J end by 4 bases, with 4 bases between. The CDR3 sequence is 13 residues long. DNA for the CDR3: TGTGCCAGCAGCCAAGATGTATACAATGAGCAGTTCTTC. This translates into CASSQDVYNEQFF.

J is TRBJ1-2 and V is TRBV27, with a possible D match to TRBD1 (6 bases). V was pared by 5 bases and J by 1 base, with 11 bases between. The CDR3 has 14 amino acids. Germline CDR1 is MNHEY and CDR2 is SMNVEV (reference sequence). CDR3 amino acids: CASSRARGNYGYTF. The CDR3 region has the DNA TGTGCCAGCAGTCGGGCCAGGGGTAACTATGGCTACACCTTC.

The rearrangement joins TRBV7-2 to TRBJ1-5; D perhaps matches TRBD1 (6 bases). The germline V and J ends were trimmed by 2 bases and 7 bases, with 15 bases remaining between them. Germline V gene lookup returns CDR1 SGHTA and CDR2 FQGNSA. The CDR3 totals 15 residues. The CDR3 nucleotides read TGTGCCAGCAGCTTATCAGGGGCCGTCGCCCAGCCCCAGCATTTT. This gives the protein CASSLSGAVAQPQHF. The whole variable domain, remainder taken from reference TRBV7-2 and TRBJ1-5, is GAGVSQSPSNKVTEKGKDVELRCDPISGHTALYWYRQSLGQGLEFLIYFQGNSAPDKSGLPSDRFSAERTGGSVSTLTIQRTQQEDSAVYLCASSLSGAVAQPQHFGDGTRLSIL.

This chain joins TRBV28 and TRBJ1-5; D remains unclear. Between the trimmed V and J ends, which lost 5 bases and 2 bases, there was a span of 7 bases. The germline CDR1 and CDR2 sequences are MDHEN and SYDVKM. This CDR3 is built from 13 residues. CDR3 bases: TGTGCCAGCAGTGAGCGACGCAATCAGCCCCAGCATTTT. Protein sequence: CASSERRNQPQHF. The whole variable domain, remainder taken from reference TRBV28 and TRBJ1-5, is DVKVTQSSRYLVKRTGEKVFLECVQDMDHENMFWYRQDPGLGLRLIYFSYDVKMKEKGDIPEGYSVSREKKERFSLILESASTNQTSMYLCASSERRNQPQHFGDGTRLSIL.

The chain combines TRBV9 with TRBJ1-2; D is unclear. The CDR3 totals 15 residues. The ends were cut back, 4 bases at V and 4 bases at J, with 17 bases in the middle. Germline V gene sequence: CDR1 SGDLS, CDR2 YYNGEE. The CDR3 sequence is CASSPQVGSTYGYTF. The DNA for the CDR3 is TGTGCCAGCAGCCCCCAGGTAGGCTCTACCTATGGCTACACCTTC. Full variable domain (missing parts from reference TRBV9 and TRBJ1-2): DSGVTQTPKHLITATGQRVTLRCSPRSGDLSVYWYQQSLDQGLQFLIQYYNGEERAKGNILERFSAQQFPDLHSELNLSSLELGDSALYFCASSPQVGSTYGYTFGSGTRLTVV.

V is TRBV29-1 and J is TRBJ2-6; unclear D gene. Looked up from germline, CDR1 is SQVTM and CDR2 is ANQGSEA. V was shortened by 3 bases and J by 0 bases, with 9 bases between the two germline ends. The CDR3 runs 15 residues. CDR3 nucleotides: TGCAGCGTTGATAACAGCCGCTCTGGGGCCAACGTCCTGACTTTC. It yields the protein CSVDNSRSGANVLTF.